These 27 T cell receptor beta chains originate from one sample sequenced in a study of Ad26.COV2.S vaccination and SARS-CoV-2 variants. Sample treatment: 15 to 20 received Ad26.COV2.S at low or high dose, single or two shots; five or six received placebo; per-sample allocation not given. Day 63 after the first injection of vaccine or placebo was the sampling time. Sequencing used immunoSEQ multiplex PCR; TCRdb keeps in-frame clones, though not all of them. The sample consists of 410,000 or so clones, around 90% of them appearing once. Source: peripheral blood, taken in a trial of Ad26.COV2.S vaccine versus placebo. These receptors were taken from a person aged 18 to 59 who received the Ad26.COV2.S COVID-19 vaccine or a placebo.

The gene calls are TRBV18 and TRBJ1-5; D gene unclear. CDR1 and CDR2 (germline): KGHSH, LQKENI. Trimming took off 3 bases at V and 4 bases at J, with 10 bases between the two ends. This CDR3 is 14 amino acids long. Here the CDR3 DNA reads TGTGCCAGCTCACCTACCTACGAGAATCAGCCCCAGCATTTT. Encoded protein: CASSPTYENQPQHF.

V usage is TRBV30 and J usage is TRBJ1-2, with 8 bases that match TRBD1. CDR3 length: 13 amino acids. The V gene's germline CDR1 is GTSNPN and CDR2 SVGIG (reference sequence). Losses at the gene ends were 2 bases for V and 3 bases for J; bases not matched to a gene: 2. The CDR3 here is CAWSRGQDYGYTF. The CDR3 bases are TGTGCCTGGAGTCGGGGACAGGACTATGGCTACACCTTC.

J is TRBJ1-1 and V is TRBV5-1; D gene ambiguous. Germline CDR1 and CDR2: SGHRS and YFSETQ. This CDR3 region has 15 residues. Trimming took off 2 bases at V and 0 bases at J, with 11 bases between the two ends. CDR3 nucleotides: TGCGCCAGCAGCTTCCACACGGAAATGAACACTGAAGCTTTCTTT. Encoded protein: CASSFHTEMNTEAFF.

This clone has a handful of counts. This chain joins TRBV7-9 and TRBJ2-7; D might be TRBD2 (5 bases). Trimming shortened V by 8 bases and J by 5 bases, and 16 bases separated the two germline ends. Per the germline V gene, CDR1 is SEHNR and CDR2 is FQNEAQ (reference sequence). The CDR3 contains 13 residues. The CDR3 loop reads CASSQVAGNEQYF. The DNA of the CDR3 is TGTGCCAGCTCCCAGGTGGCGGGCAACGAGCAGTACTTC.

The chain links TRBV6-2 or TRBV6-3 to TRBJ2-7; D call uncertain. V was trimmed by 2 bases and J by 4 bases, leaving 24 bases between them. Germline V CDR1 and CDR2: MNHEY, SVGEGT. CDR3 size: 18 residues. The CDR3 nucleotides are TGTGCCAGCAGTTACGGGAACACTTCTAAAAATGGGTATTACGAGCAGTACTTC. The encoded protein is CASSYGNTSKNGYYEQYF.

The chain employs TRBV6-5 and TRBJ2-5; D remains unclear. The CDR3 runs to 14 residues. V lost 6 bases and J 5 bases, leaving 16 bases between the germline ends. Germline values: CDR1 MNHEY, CDR2 SVGAGI. CDR3 in amino acids: CASRPTTAGETQYF. The CDR3 nucleotides are TGTGCCAGCAGACCTACTACAGCTGGGGAGACCCAGTACTTC.

The CDR3 DNA reads TGCAGTGCTAGTGGGAGGGCTAGCGGGAGAGGCACAGATACGCAGTATTTT. This sequence encodes CSASGRASGRGTDTQYF. The chain employs TRBV20-1 and TRBJ2-3; 10 bases line up with TRBD2. Germline V gives CDR1 DFQATT, CDR2 SNEGSKA (reference sequence). The junction had 10 bases not matched to a gene; V was cut back by 3 bases and J by 1 base. The CDR3 is 17 amino acids.

The chain carries TRBV18 and TRBJ1-1; perhaps TRBD1 as D (6 bases). The CDR3 covers 13 residues. The V and J ends lost 4 bases and 1 base respectively, with 7 bases between them. Germline values: CDR1 KGHSH, CDR2 LQKENI. The CDR3 loop reads CASSRDKNTEAFF. CDR3 DNA sequence: TGTGCCAGCTCACGGGACAAGAACACTGAAGCTTTCTTT.

The chain carries TRBV11-1 and TRBJ2-7, with unresolved D. The CDR3 has 15 residues. In germline, CDR1 is SGHAT, CDR2 FQDESV (reference sequence). Deletions cut 1 base from V and 3 bases from J, with 13 bases between. The CDR3 protein is CASSLVGGAYYEQYF. The CDR3 DNA reads as TGTGCCAGCAGCTTAGTCGGCGGAGCATACTACGAGCAGTACTTC.

For the CDR3, the DNA is TGTGCCAGCAGTTCCCCTTATTTGGCGGGAGGGCCCCGGACTTCCTACAATGAGCAGTTCTTC. The encoded protein is CASSSPYLAGGPRTSYNEQFF. The chain joins TRBV27 to TRBJ2-1, with TRBD2 matching over 9 bases. Unmatched junction bases numbered 20, after V lost 4 bases and J lost 1 base. The V gene's germline CDR1 is MNHEY and CDR2 SMNVEV (reference sequence). This CDR3 has 21 amino acids.

The chain combines TRBV4-3 with TRBJ1-1, with 8 bases matching TRBD1. The CDR3 runs to 15 residues. Germline CDR1 LGHNA, CDR2 YSLEER. The V segment lost 1 base and the J segment 1 base; nucleotides outside the gene matches: 2. DNA for the CDR3: TGCGCCAGCAGCCAAGGAACAGGGGGGAACACTGAAGCTTTCTTT. Translation gives CASSQGTGGNTEAFF.

To note about this clone: Other DNA sequences in this sample translate to the same CDR3. The chain uses TRBV27 and TRBJ2-1, with 9 bases that match TRBD2. The trim removed 5 bases at V and 4 bases at J, leaving 9 bases unmatched. The CDR3 is 16 amino acids. Germline lookup yields CDR1 MNHEY and CDR2 SMNVEV (reference sequence). The CDR3 coding sequence is TGTGCCAGCAGTCTGACGGGACTAGCTGAGTACAATGAGCAGTTCTTC. Its translation is CASSLTGLAEYNEQFF.

V usage is TRBV4-1 and J usage is TRBJ2-3; TRBD2 matches 7 bases. From germline, CDR1 is MGHRA and CDR2 YSYEKL. With V trimmed by 0 bases and J by 2 bases, 8 bases remained unmatched. The CDR3 runs 17 residues. The CDR3 reads CASSQDRGRAFTDTQYF. CDR3 DNA: TGCGCCAGCAGCCAAGATAGAGGGAGGGCTTTCACAGATACGCAGTATTTT.

This chain uses TRBV2 with TRBJ2-5; the D is unclear. The V gene lost 4 bases and the J gene lost 5 bases, with 11 bases spanning the gap. CDR3 size: 13 residues. The germline V gene has CDR1 SNHLY and CDR2 FYNNEI. The CDR3 spells CASSVPEKETQYF. The DNA of the CDR3 is TGTGCCAGCAGTGTACCGGAGAAGGAGACCCAGTACTTC.

The chain combines TRBV19 with TRBJ2-7; 8 positions agree with TRBD2. J gave up 4 bases and V 7 bases, and 6 bases lay outside the gene matches. The CDR3 totals 13 residues. From germline, CDR1 is LNHDA and CDR2 SQIVND (reference sequence). The CDR3 spells CASTIREGYEQYF. The CDR3 coding sequence is TGTGCCAGTACAATCCGGGAGGGGTACGAGCAGTACTTC.

This sequence joins TRBV7-2 and TRBJ2-7; 8 positions match TRBD2. Looked up from germline, CDR1 is SGHTA and CDR2 is FQGNSA. J gave up 4 bases and V 2 bases, and 13 bases lay outside the gene matches. The CDR3 loop spans 17 amino acids. For the CDR3, the DNA is TGTGCCAGCAGCTTAAGACTAGCGATTGGGCAGTTGTACGAGCAGTACTTC. Translating it yields CASSLRLAIGQLYEQYF.

This sequence joins TRBV19 and TRBJ2-7, with D hard to call. V lost 4 bases to trimming and J lost 2 bases, with 9 bases between them. The CDR3 covers 13 residues. Germline V gives CDR1 LNHDA, CDR2 SQIVND (reference sequence). The CDR3, as DNA: TGTGCCAGTAGTACCCGAGACACCTACGAGCAGTACTTC. Translating it yields CASSTRDTYEQYF.

The V call is TRBV11-2, the J call TRBJ1-3; D perhaps matches TRBD1 (6 bases). This CDR3 is 17 amino acids long. V was trimmed by 3 bases and J by 2 bases, leaving 17 bases between them. Germline assignment: CDR1 SGHAT and CDR2 FQNNGV. Here the CDR3 DNA reads TGTGCCAGCAGCTTGAGCGCCGGGACAAGGACTGGAAACACCATATATTTT. Amino acid sequence: CASSLSAGTRTGNTIYF.

The chain has TRBV19 and TRBJ2-1, with 10 bases fitting TRBD1. Germline assignment: CDR1 LNHDA and CDR2 SQIVND (reference sequence). The CDR3 runs to 16 residues. V was clipped by 4 bases and J by 9 bases; unmatched bases: 12. For the CDR3, the DNA is TGTGCCAGTAGTACCAGCCGGACAGGGGGTCTAGCTGAGCAGTTCTTC. Its translation is CASSTSRTGGLAEQFF.

The chain links TRBV7-2 to TRBJ1-1; possible D gene TRBD1, 6 bases. This CDR3 spans 14 amino acids. In germline, CDR1 is SGHTA, CDR2 FQGNSA. Trimming removed 5 bases at V and 1 base at J, with 11 bases between. The CDR3 DNA sequence: TGTGCCAGCAGCCTGGGACACACGAACACTGAAGCTTTCTTT. Translation gives CASSLGHTNTEAFF.

As regards this clone: Other DNA variants within this sample encode the same CDR3. This rearrangement joins TRBV9 to TRBJ2-2; possible D gene TRBD1, 5 bases. The CDR3 runs 12 residues. The germline V and J ends were trimmed by 0 bases and 8 bases, with 5 bases remaining between them. Germline CDR1 is SGDLS and CDR2 is YYNGEE. CDR3 sequence: CASSVGTGELFF. The CDR3 DNA reads as TGTGCCAGCAGCGTAGGGACAGGGGAGCTGTTTTTT.

V is TRBV6-2 or TRBV6-3 and J is TRBJ1-6; 7 nucleotides align to TRBD1. Trimming removed 0 bases from V and 7 bases from J; junction bases left unmatched: 9. CDR3 length: 17 residues. Looked up from germline, CDR1 is MNHEY and CDR2 is SVGEGT. The CDR3 reads CASSYSFSGTENSPLHF. CDR3 coding DNA: TGTGCCAGCAGTTACTCGTTTTCCGGGACAGAGAATTCACCCCTCCACTTT.

The chain has TRBV7-9 and TRBJ2-5; tentatively, D is TRBD2 (5 bases). This CDR3 has 12 amino acids. The V end lost 2 bases, the J end lost 4 bases, and 5 bases lay between the germline ends. From germline, CDR1 is SEHNR and CDR2 FQNEAQ (reference sequence). The chain's CDR3 is CASSLSGETQYF. The DNA for the CDR3 is TGTGCCAGCAGCTTAAGCGGAGAGACCCAGTACTTC.

The chain uses TRBV30 and TRBJ1-4, with unresolved D. The CDR3 totals 13 residues. CDR1 and CDR2 from the germline V gene are GTSNPN and SVGIG (reference sequence). V shed 2 bases and J shed 7 bases, with 11 bases lying between them. The CDR3 DNA reads as TGTGCCTGGAGTCAAGGTCGTACTGAAAAACTGTTTTTT. Translated: CAWSQGRTEKLFF. Full variable domain (rest looked up from reference TRBV30 and TRBJ1-4): SQTIHQWPATLVQPVGSPLSLECTVEGTSNPNLYWYRQAAGRGLQLLFYSVGIGQISSEVPQNLSASRPQDRQFILSSKKLLLSDSGFYLCAWSQGRTEKLFFGSGTQLSVL.

This chain links TRBV18 with TRBJ2-2; a weak D match, TRBD2 (5 bases). Per the germline V gene, CDR1 is KGHSH and CDR2 is LQKENI. The V end was cut by 3 bases, the J end by 5 bases, with 10 bases between. CDR3 size: 14 residues. This chain's CDR3 is CASSPRGRTGELFF. As DNA, the CDR3 is TGTGCCAGCTCACCCCGAGGGCGTACCGGGGAGCTGTTTTTT. The complete variable domain, with remaining parts taken from reference TRBV18 and TRBJ2-2, reads NAGVMQNPRHLVRRRGQEARLRCSPMKGHSHVYWYRQLPEEGLKFMVYLQKENIIDESGMPKERFSAEFPKEGPSILRIQQVVRGDSAAYFCASSPRGRTGELFFGEGSRLTVL.

The chain recombines TRBV6-5 with TRBJ1-5; D may be TRBD1 (5 bases). Germline CDR1 and CDR2: MNHEY and SVGAGI. This CDR3 comprises 13 residues. Deletions cut 6 bases from V and 5 bases from J, with 11 bases between. The CDR3 loop is CASRRGWDQPQHF. CDR3 nucleotides: TGTGCCAGCAGAAGGGGCTGGGATCAGCCCCAGCATTTT.

This sequence joins TRBV29-1 and TRBJ2-3; 12 bases match TRBD2. The CDR3 consists of 17 residues. The germline CDR1 and CDR2 sequences are SQVTM and ANQGSEA. The ends lost 2 bases at V and 5 bases at J; junction bases unmatched: 11. CDR3 sequence reads: CSVEYGLAGTFIDTQYF. Here the CDR3 DNA reads TGCAGCGTTGAATACGGACTAGCGGGAACGTTTATAGATACGCAGTATTTT.